This T cell receptor beta chain was profiled in a study of cytomegalovirus exposure and HLA in healthy donors. Study-level points and caveats: In presence/absence analyses, roughly uniform sequencing depth across donors was assumed. A later analysis showed that HLA-associated TCR beta chains had undergone more clonal expansion than equally common others. Among TCR beta chains, those listed as cytomegalovirus-associated numbered roughly 150.

About this clone: Its antigen is unidentified.

The CDR3 is made up of 11 amino acids. V dropped 1 base and J dropped 2 bases, with 2 bases sitting between them. Per the germline V gene, CDR1 is GTSNPN and CDR2 is SVGIG (reference sequence). The PCR was carried out with 60 Vbeta primers and 13 Jbeta primers. This table comes from immunoSEQ multiplex PCR, and its TCRdb copy is limited to in-frame clones, with some not included. Here the sample spans hundreds of thousands of clones, more than 65% being singletons. The TCR originated in a woman in her 30s in good health and CMV-seronegative. The gene calls are TRBV30 and TRBJ1-2, with D uncertain. Sequencing was done on a sample of PBMCs. The CDR3 protein is CAWSANYGYTF. The CDR3 DNA sequence: TGTGCCTGGAGTGCGAACTATGGCTACACCTTC.